Presented here are 21 T cell receptor beta chains from one specimen sequenced in a study of T cells in Graves' hyperthyroidism and ophthalmopathy. Amplified regions were TCR beta CDR3 sequences from RNA transcripts. Primed by the HTBI set, a first-round RT-PCR was run on the TCR CDR3. TCRdb fed the multiplex PCR reads into MiXCR, producing one record per CDR3 protein. The sample contains a few hundred thousand distinct CDR3 sequences, roughly 14% of which appear only once. Sequenced material: blood. Receptors originate from a woman in her twenties or thirties with Graves' hyperthyroidism.

The gene calls are TRBV30 and TRBJ2-2; D unclear. With 5 bases removed from V and 5 bases from J, the gap between germline ends came to 12 bases. The CDR3 contains 13 residues. The germline V gene encodes CDR1 GTSNPN and CDR2 SVGIG (reference sequence). DNA for the CDR3: TGTGCCTGGGGGGTCACGGCGACCGGGGAGCTGTTTTTT. Translation gives CAWGVTATGELFF.

The sample holds many counts of this clonotype. The rearrangement joins TRBV2 to TRBJ1-6, with 7 bases identical to TRBD1. Per germline, CDR1 SNHLY and CDR2 FYNNEI. The CDR3 is 16 amino acids. V was clipped by 5 bases and J by 4 bases; unmatched bases: 8. CDR3 sequence reads: CASSTGQVSYNSPLHF. The CDR3 DNA is TGTGCCAGCAGTACTGGACAGGTTTCATATAATTCACCCCTCCACTTT.

This clonotype was counted between two and nine times. This chain links TRBV6-1 with TRBJ2-2, with D uncertain. Germline lookup yields CDR1 MNHNS and CDR2 SASEGT. The CDR3 is 14 amino acids. V shed 6 bases and J shed 3 bases, with 11 bases lying between them. This CDR3 reads CASRGFWDTGELFF. DNA of the CDR3: TGTGCCAGCAGGGGTTTTTGGGACACCGGGGAGCTGTTTTTT.

This clonotype was recorded many times. V is TRBV5-1 and J is TRBJ2-3; no reliable D call. Looked up from germline, CDR1 is SGHRS and CDR2 is YFSETQ. This CDR3 is 14 amino acids long. Trimming removed 5 bases from V and 0 bases from J, with 10 bases in between. The CDR3 DNA reads TGCGCCAGCAGTGACGGAATCAGCACAGATACGCAGTATTTT. Its translation: CASSDGISTDTQYF.

The rearrangement joins TRBV7-6 to TRBJ2-3; 8 nucleotides match TRBD1. V shed 7 bases, J shed 0 bases, and the junction held 6 bases outside the gene matches. The germline V gene encodes CDR1 SGHVS and CDR2 FNYEAQ. The length of the CDR3 is 15 residues. CDR3 residues: CASIPGQGSTDTQYF. DNA for the CDR3: TGTGCCAGCATCCCCGGACAGGGTAGCACAGATACGCAGTATTTT.

The chain uses TRBV10-3 and TRBJ2-7, with D perhaps matching TRBD2 (6 bases). CDR1 and CDR2 (germline): ENHRY, SYGVKD. This CDR3 region has 12 residues. The CDR3 nucleotides are TGTGCGACCGAGGGACTTGGATACGAGCAGTACTTC. Translating it yields CATEGLGYEQYF.

This clonotype was seen more than once but under ten times. The V gene is TRBV6-1, the J gene TRBJ1-2, with 8 bases identical to TRBD1. Trimming removed 5 bases from V and 6 bases from J; junction bases left unmatched: 8. Germline values: CDR1 MNHNS, CDR2 SASEGT. The CDR3 has 14 residues. The CDR3 here is CASSYGDRGHGYTF. The DNA of the CDR3 is TGTGCCAGCAGTTACGGTGACAGGGGACATGGCTACACCTTC.

This clonotype was picked up a small number of times. The CDR3 loop reads CSADTGTKVYNEQFF. The CDR3 DNA reads as TGCAGTGCTGACACAGGGACTAAGGTCTACAATGAGCAGTTCTTC. V and J are TRBV20-1 and TRBJ2-1; D may be TRBD2 (7 bases). V was shortened by 5 bases and J by 3 bases, with 17 bases between the two germline ends. CDR1 DFQATT and CDR2 SNEGSKA come from the germline V gene (reference sequence). CDR3 size: 15 residues.

Of note for this clonotype: A much more abundant neighbour one base away suggests this may be a read error. The J gene is TRBJ1-4, the V gene TRBV11-2; D is uncertain. This CDR3 is built from 16 residues. Germline V gene sequence: CDR1 SGHAT, CDR2 FQNNGV. V gave up 4 bases and J gave up 5 bases, with 17 bases separating them. The CDR3 is CASSYMDSRPNEKLFF. The CDR3 DNA reads TGTGCCAGCAGCTACATGGACTCCAGACCGAATGAAAAACTGTTTTTT.

This clonotype was seen a few times. The CDR3 DNA reads TGTGCCAGCAGCTTCCCGGGGCTCTACTATGGCTACACCTTC. Translating gives CASSFPGLYYGYTF. V usage is TRBV7-2 and J usage is TRBJ1-2, with a possible D match to TRBD1 (5 bases). V lost 3 bases and J 3 bases, leaving 11 bases between the germline ends. From germline, CDR1 is SGHTA and CDR2 FQGNSA. The length of the CDR3 is 14 residues. The full variable domain, completed using reference TRBV7-2 and TRBJ1-2, is GAGVSQSPSNKVTEKGKDVELRCDPISGHTALYWYRQSLGQGLEFLIYFQGNSAPDKSGLPSDRFSAERTGGSVSTLTIQRTQQEDSAVYLCASSFPGLYYGYTFGSGTRLTVV.

In this sample, this clonotype turned up many times. V usage is TRBV18 and J usage is TRBJ1-1; D might be TRBD1 (6 bases). Trimming left V 1 base short and J 3 bases short, with 12 bases between. The CDR3 consists of 15 residues. Germline V lookup: CDR1 KGHSH, CDR2 LQKENI. The chain's CDR3 is CASSPLSSGDTEAFF. CDR3 DNA: TGTGCCAGCTCACCACTCAGTTCAGGGGACACTGAAGCTTTCTTT.

This clonotype was observed at least ten times. The chain is built from TRBV7-2 and TRBJ2-7; D is unresolved. V lost 1 base, J lost 5 bases, and 9 bases lay in between. The CDR3 runs to 13 residues. In germline, CDR1 is SGHTA, CDR2 FQGNSA. CDR3 protein: CASSLGGLNEQYF. In nucleotides, the CDR3 is TGTGCCAGCAGCTTAGGCGGTCTAAACGAGCAGTACTTC. Together with reference TRBV7-2 and TRBJ2-7, the CDR3 gives the full variable domain: GAGVSQSPSNKVTEKGKDVELRCDPISGHTALYWYRQSLGQGLEFLIYFQGNSAPDKSGLPSDRFSAERTGGSVSTLTIQRTQQEDSAVYLCASSLGGLNEQYFGPGTRLTVT.

This clonotype was picked up many times. The chain recombines TRBV3-1 with TRBJ2-3; D is ambiguous. Trimming cost V 1 base and J 2 bases, with 7 bases left between them. The CDR3 runs to 14 residues. CDR1 and CDR2 from the germline V gene are LGHDT and YNNKEL (reference sequence). The CDR3 coding sequence is TGTGCCAGCAGCCAAGGACTCATCACAGATACGCAGTATTTT. Residues: CASSQGLITDTQYF.

At least ten counts were recorded for this clonotype. V usage is TRBV2 and J usage is TRBJ1-3; D call uncertain. The germline V gene encodes CDR1 SNHLY and CDR2 FYNNEI. V lost 6 bases and J lost 2, with 8 bases in between. The CDR3 has 13 amino acids. CDR3 in DNA: TGTGCCAGCAGCTGGGGAACTGGAAACACCATATATTTT. Amino acids: CASSWGTGNTIYF.

A few counts support this clonotype. This chain links TRBV24-1 with TRBJ2-5; 8 bases are a match to TRBD1. Germline CDR1 reads KGHDR; CDR2 reads SFDVKD. The CDR3 consists of 17 residues. Germline trimming cut 5 bases from V and 4 bases from J; bases unmatched to any gene: 14. The DNA for the CDR3 is TGTGCCACCAGTGCCTCCCCCGGGACAGGTTATGGAGAGACCCAGTACTTC. This codes for CATSASPGTGYGETQYF.

In this sample, this clonotype turned up many times. The chain carries TRBV28 and TRBJ2-5, with 8 bases lining up with TRBD1. The CDR3 is 17 residues long. V was clipped by 4 bases and J by 5 bases; unmatched bases: 15. Germline values: CDR1 MDHEN, CDR2 SYDVKM. The CDR3 here is CASSSSGTGLPRETQYF. As DNA, the CDR3 is TGTGCCAGCAGTTCATCCGGGACAGGCCTCCCCAGGGAGACCCAGTACTTC.

There are many counts of this clonotype. V and J are TRBV28 and TRBJ2-3; TRBD1 matches 7 bases. Germline V CDR1 and CDR2: MDHEN, SYDVKM. The CDR3 is 16 amino acids. V trimming: 5 bases; J trimming: 2 bases; junction bases outside the gene matches: 10. Here the CDR3 reads CASSQPLGQNTDTQYF. The CDR3 DNA reads TGTGCCAGCAGTCAACCCTTGGGACAGAACACAGATACGCAGTATTTT.

This clonotype was seen repeatedly, ten times or more. This chain links TRBV20-1 with TRBJ2-4, with D perhaps TRBD1 or TRBD2 (5 bases each). This CDR3 is built from 11 residues. CDR1 DFQATT and CDR2 SNEGSKA come from the germline V gene (reference sequence). V was trimmed by 6 bases and J by 10 bases, leaving 13 bases between them. CDR3 DNA: TGCAGTGCAGAGGGGACGGGGATTCAGTACTTC. The encoded protein is CSAEGTGIQYF.

The rearrangement joins TRBV19 to TRBJ2-1; D ambiguous. This CDR3 is 13 amino acids long. Per germline, CDR1 LNHDA and CDR2 SQIVND (reference sequence). V shed 7 bases and J shed 5 bases, with 12 bases lying between them. CDR3 in amino acids: CASNPTPNNEQFF. The CDR3 nucleotides read TGTGCCAGTAACCCCACGCCTAACAATGAGCAGTTCTTC.

At least ten counts were recorded for this clonotype. The rearrangement links TRBV5-1 to TRBJ2-7; 12 bases are a match to TRBD2. Germline V gene lookup returns CDR1 SGHRS and CDR2 YFSETQ. The length of the CDR3 is 15 residues. Trimming at V came to 4 bases and at J to 6 bases, leaving 8 bases not matched to a gene. CDR3 nucleotide sequence: TGCGCCAGCAGCCCGCGTACACTAGCGGGAGGCGAGCAGTACTTC. It specifies CASSPRTLAGGEQYF.

The chain carries TRBV9 and TRBJ1-1; TRBD1 aligns across 11 bases. The CDR3 is 15 amino acids. Trimming at V came to 1 base and at J to 7 bases, leaving 6 bases not matched to a gene. CDR1 is SGDLS, CDR2 YYNGEE, per germline. The CDR3 here is CASSVTGQGAGEAFF. CDR3 nucleotides: TGTGCCAGCAGCGTAACCGGACAGGGGGCCGGTGAAGCTTTCTTT.